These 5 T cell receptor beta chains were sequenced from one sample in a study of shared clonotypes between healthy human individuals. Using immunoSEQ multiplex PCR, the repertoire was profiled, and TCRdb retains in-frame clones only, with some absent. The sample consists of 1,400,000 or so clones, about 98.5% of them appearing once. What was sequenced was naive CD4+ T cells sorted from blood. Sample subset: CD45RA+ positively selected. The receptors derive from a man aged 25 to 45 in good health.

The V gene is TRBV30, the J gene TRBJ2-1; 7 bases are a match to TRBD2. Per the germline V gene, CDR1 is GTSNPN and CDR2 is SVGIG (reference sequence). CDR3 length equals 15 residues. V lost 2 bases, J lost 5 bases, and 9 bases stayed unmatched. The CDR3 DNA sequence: TGTGCCTGGAGTCCCGGGGGGTCGGGGGACAATGAGCAGTTCTTC. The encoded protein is CAWSPGGSGDNEQFF.

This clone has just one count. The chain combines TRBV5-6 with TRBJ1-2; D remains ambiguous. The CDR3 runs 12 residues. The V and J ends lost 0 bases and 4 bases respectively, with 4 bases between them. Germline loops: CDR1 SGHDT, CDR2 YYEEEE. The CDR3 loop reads CASSLEVYGYTF. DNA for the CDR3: TGTGCCAGCAGCTTGGAGGTCTATGGCTACACCTTC.

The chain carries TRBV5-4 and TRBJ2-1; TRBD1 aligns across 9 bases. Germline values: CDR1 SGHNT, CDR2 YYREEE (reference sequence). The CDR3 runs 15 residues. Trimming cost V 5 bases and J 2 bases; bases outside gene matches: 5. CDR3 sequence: CASSVGTGTYNEQFF. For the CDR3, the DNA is TGTGCCAGCAGTGTTGGGACAGGGACCTACAATGAGCAGTTCTTC. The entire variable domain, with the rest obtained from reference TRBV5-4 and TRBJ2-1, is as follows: ETGVTQSPTHLIKTRGQQVTLRCSSQSGHNTVSWYQQALGQGPQFIFQYYREEENGRGNFPPRFSGLQFPNYSSELNVNALELDDSALYLCASSVGTGTYNEQFFGPGTRLTVL.

CDR3 region: CAISPKNSEAFF. CDR3 DNA sequence: TGTGCCATCAGCCCGAAAAACTCTGAAGCTTTCTTT. This rearrangement joins TRBV10-3 to TRBJ1-1, with D hard to call. Germline V gene sequence: CDR1 ENHRY, CDR2 SYGVKD. V shed 6 bases and J shed 6 bases, with 11 bases lying between them. The CDR3 length is 12 residues.

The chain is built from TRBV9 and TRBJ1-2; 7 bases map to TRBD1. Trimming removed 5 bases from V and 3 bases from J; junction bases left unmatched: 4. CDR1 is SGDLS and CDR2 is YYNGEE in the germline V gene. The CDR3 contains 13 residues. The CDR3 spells CASSGTGDYGYTF. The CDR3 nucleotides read TGTGCCAGCAGTGGAACAGGGGACTATGGCTACACCTTC. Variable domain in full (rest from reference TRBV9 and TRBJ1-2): DSGVTQTPKHLITATGQRVTLRCSPRSGDLSVYWYQQSLDQGLQFLIQYYNGEERAKGNILERFSAQQFPDLHSELNLSSLELGDSALYFCASSGTGDYGYTFGSGTRLTVV.